This T cell receptor beta chain stems from a study of beta chain features in type 1 diabetes. It was one heparinised blood draw, averaging around 120 mL, that each donor gave. The CDR3 consists of 15 residues. CDR1 is SGDLS, CDR2 YYNGEE, per germline. V was pared by 0 bases and J by 4 bases, with 13 bases between. Expressed TCRB transcripts got sequenced, as all isolated RNA was reverse transcribed. Using immunoSEQ multiplex PCR, the repertoire was profiled, and TCRdb retains in-frame clones only, with some absent. The profile shows around 500,000 clones, about 30% of them singletons. The clonotype comes from a man aged 18 to 29 in good health. The chain combines TRBV9 with TRBJ2-5; D is ambiguous. Sequencing was done on a sample of naive CD4+ T cells from blood. This chain's CDR3 is CASSVGNPIPETQYF. In nucleotides, the CDR3 is TGTGCCAGCAGCGTAGGGAACCCAATCCCAGAGACCCAGTACTTC.